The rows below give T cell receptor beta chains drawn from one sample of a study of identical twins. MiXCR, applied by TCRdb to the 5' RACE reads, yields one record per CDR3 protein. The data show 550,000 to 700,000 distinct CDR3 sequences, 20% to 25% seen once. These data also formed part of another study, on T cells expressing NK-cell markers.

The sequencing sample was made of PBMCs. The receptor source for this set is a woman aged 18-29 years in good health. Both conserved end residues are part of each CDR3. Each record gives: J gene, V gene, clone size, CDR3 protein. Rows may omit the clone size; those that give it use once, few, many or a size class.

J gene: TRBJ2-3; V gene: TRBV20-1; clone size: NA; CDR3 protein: CSAPGTDTDTQYF
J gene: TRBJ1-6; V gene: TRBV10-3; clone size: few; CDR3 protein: CAISVGQYNSPLHF
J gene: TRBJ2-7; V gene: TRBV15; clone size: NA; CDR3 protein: CATSGTGYEQYF
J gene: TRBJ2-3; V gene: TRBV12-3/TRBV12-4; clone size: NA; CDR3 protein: CASSPGHLTYF
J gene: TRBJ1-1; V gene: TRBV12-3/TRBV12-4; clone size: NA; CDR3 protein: CASSRTGVWGTEAFF
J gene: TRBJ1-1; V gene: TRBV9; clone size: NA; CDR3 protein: CASSVGAGGPEAFF
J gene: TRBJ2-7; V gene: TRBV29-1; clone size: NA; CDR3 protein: CSARTLYEQYF
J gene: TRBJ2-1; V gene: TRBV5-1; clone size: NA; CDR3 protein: CASSREPPSSYNEQFF
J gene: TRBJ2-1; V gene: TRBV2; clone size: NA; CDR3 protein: CASSVKTGEPVNEQFF
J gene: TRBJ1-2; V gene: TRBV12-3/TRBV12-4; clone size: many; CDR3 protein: CASSFLGYTF
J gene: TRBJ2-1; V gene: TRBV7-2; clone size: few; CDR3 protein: CASSLADRTYNEQFF
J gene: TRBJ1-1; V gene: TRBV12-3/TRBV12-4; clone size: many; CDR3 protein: CASSLRTGGNTEAFF
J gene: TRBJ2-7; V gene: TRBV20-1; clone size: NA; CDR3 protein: CSARAPSLYEQYF
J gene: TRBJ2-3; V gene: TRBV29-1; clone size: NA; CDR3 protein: CSVERRAGMTDTQYF
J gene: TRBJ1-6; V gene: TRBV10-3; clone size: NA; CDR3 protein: CAISGIRTGDNSPLHF
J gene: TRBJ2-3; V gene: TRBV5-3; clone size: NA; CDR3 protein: CARSLVSVSSRNTDTQYF
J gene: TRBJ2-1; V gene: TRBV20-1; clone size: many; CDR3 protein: CSARWRNGNEQFF
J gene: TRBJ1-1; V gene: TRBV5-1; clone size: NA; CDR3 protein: CASSLDYRNTEAFF
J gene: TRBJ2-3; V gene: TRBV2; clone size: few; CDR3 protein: CASTSPPGRSTDTQYF
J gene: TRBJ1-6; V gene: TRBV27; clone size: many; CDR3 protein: CASRTSGTGSSPLHF
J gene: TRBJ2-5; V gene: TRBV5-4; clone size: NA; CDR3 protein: CAISLGLLRGIQETHYF
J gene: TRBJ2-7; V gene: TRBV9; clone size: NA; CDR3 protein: CASSVGTVIRSEQYF
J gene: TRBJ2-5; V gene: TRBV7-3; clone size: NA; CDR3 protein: CASSLGGRERAETQYF
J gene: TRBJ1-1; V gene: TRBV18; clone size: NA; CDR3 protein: CASSPKTGGTFF
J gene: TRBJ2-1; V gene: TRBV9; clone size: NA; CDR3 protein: CASSVEMSYTYNEQFF
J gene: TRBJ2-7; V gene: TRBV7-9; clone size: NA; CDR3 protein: CASSATDGYEQYF
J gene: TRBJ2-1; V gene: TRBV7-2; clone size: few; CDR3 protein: CASSPKGVSTPEQFF
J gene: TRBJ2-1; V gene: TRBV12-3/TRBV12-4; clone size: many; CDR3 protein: CASSLGRAYNEQFF
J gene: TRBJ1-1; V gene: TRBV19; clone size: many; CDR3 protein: CATLQRVGNTEAFF
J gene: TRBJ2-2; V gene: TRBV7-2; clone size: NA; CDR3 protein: CASSLSLSSWSGELFF
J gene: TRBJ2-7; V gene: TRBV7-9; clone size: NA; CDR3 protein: CASSRTGQGNYEQYF
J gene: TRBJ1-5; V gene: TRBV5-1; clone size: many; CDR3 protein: CASSLAGGGNQPQHF
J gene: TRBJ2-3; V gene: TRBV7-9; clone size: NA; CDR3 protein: CASGRERADTQYF
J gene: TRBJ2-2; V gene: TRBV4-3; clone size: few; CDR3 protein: CASSLEPPGQGNTGELFF
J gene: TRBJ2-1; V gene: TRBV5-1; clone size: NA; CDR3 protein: CASSLLPGVYNEQFF
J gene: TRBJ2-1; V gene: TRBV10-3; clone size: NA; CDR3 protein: CAIRPGTGTYNEQFF
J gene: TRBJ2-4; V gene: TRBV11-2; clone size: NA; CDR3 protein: CASSSTSGGKNIQYF
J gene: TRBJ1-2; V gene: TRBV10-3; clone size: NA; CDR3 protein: CAISESGVDYGYTF
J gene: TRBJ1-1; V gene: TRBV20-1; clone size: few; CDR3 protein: CSAFGTPEAFF
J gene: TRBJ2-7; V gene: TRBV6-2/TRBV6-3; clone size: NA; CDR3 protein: CASSWQAFEQYF
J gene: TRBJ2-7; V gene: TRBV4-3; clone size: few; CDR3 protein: CASSQGNGYEQYF
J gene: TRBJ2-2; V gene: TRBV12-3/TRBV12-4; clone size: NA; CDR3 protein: CACSRISGTGGAAGELFF